This T cell receptor beta chain was documented in a study of shared clonotypes between healthy human individuals. Whole-study context: For every donor, three CD4 naive, three CD4 memory, two CD8 naive and one CD8 memory plates were used. General study points: Generation probabilities of non-shared clonotypes were lower (relative to those shared by all four donors). Although depth was large, rarefaction showed that sequencing of the sorted subsets was incomplete.

The data were produced by immunoSEQ multiplex PCR, yet TCRdb's version contains in-frame clones alone and is incomplete. The top ten clones hold 0.36% of a sample with around 2.5 million clones, over 85% of them seen once. Adult Caucasians living in Nashville, Tennessee made up all of the donors. CDR3 length: 17 residues. The germline gives CDR1 SGHAT, CDR2 FQNNGV. V shed 4 bases and J shed 4 bases, with 22 bases lying between them. Note on this clone: Antigen specificity is unknown.

V is TRBV11-2 and J is TRBJ1-2, with D possibly being TRBD1 (5 bases). Sequencing was carried out using naive CD4+ T cells from PBMCs. The subset is: CD45RA+ positively selected. The receptor's source is a man aged 18 to 35 in good health. Some clones in this sample may be carry-over from other donors' samples. The CDR3, as DNA: TGTGCCAGCAGCTCCATTAGGTTGCGGGGGGACGGCTATGGCTACACCTTC. It translates to CASSSIRLRGDGYGYTF.